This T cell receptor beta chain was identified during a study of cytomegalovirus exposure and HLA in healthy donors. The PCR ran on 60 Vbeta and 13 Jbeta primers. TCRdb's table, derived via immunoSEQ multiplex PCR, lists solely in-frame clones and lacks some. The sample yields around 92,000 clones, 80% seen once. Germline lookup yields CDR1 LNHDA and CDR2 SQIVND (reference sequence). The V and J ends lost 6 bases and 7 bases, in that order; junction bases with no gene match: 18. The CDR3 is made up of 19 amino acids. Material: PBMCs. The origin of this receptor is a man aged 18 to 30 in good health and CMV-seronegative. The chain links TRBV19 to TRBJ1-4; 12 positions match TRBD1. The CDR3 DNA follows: TGTGCCAGTAGCCCTTTGGGACAGGGGGCCTACCGGAGGAGTGAAAAACTGTTTTTT. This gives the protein CASSPLGQGAYRRSEKLFF.